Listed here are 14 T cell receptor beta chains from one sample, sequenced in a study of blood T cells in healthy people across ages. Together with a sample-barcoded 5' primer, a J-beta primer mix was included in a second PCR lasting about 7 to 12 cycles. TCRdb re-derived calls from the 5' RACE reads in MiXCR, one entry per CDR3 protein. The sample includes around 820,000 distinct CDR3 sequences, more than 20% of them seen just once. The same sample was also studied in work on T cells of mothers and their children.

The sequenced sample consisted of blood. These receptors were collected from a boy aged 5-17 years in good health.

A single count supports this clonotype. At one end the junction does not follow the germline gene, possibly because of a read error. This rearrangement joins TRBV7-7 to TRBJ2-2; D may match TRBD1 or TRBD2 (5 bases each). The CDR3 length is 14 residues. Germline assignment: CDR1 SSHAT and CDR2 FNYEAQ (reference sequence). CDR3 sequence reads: CASSLAKGTGELFF. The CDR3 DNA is TGTGCTAGCAGCTTAGCGAAGGGGACCGGGGAGCTGTTTTTT.

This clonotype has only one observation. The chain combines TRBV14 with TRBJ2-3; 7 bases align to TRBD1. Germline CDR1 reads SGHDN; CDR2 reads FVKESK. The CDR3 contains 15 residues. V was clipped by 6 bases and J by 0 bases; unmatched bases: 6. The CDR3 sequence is CASRRQGSSTDTQYF. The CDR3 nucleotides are TGTGCCAGCAGACGACAGGGTTCTAGCACAGATACGCAGTATTTT.

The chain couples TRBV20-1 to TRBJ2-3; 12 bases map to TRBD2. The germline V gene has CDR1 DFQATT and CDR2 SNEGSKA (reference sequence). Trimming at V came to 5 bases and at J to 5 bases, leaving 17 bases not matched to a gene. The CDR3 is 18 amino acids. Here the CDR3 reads CSAVWASGGGYQGDTQYF. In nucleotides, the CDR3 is TGCAGTGCTGTTTGGGCTAGCGGGGGGGGCTACCAGGGAGATACGCAGTATTTT.

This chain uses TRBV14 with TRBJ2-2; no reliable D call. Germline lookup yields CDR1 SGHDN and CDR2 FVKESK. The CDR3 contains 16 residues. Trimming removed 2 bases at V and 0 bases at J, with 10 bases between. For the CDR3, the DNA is TGTGCCAGCAGCCAAAGAGTGAATACGAACACCGGGGAGCTGTTTTTT. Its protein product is CASSQRVNTNTGELFF. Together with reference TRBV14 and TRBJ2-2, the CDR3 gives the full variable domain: EAGVTQFPSHSVIEKGQTVTLRCDPISGHDNLYWYRRVMGKEIKFLLHFVKESKQDESGMPNNRFLAERTGGTYSTLKVQPAELEDSGVYFCASSQRVNTNTGELFFGEGSRLTVL.

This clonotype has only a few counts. CDR3 sequence reads: CASSRGSRGTEAFF. CDR3 DNA sequence: TGTGCCAGCAGCCGGGGGTCTCGGGGAACTGAAGCTTTCTTT. The V and J genes are TRBV7-9 and TRBJ1-1, with a tentative D call TRBD1 (5 bases). V shed 5 bases and J shed 5 bases, with 15 bases lying between them. The CDR3 spans 14 residues. CDR1 and CDR2 from the germline V gene are SEHNR and FQNEAQ (reference sequence).

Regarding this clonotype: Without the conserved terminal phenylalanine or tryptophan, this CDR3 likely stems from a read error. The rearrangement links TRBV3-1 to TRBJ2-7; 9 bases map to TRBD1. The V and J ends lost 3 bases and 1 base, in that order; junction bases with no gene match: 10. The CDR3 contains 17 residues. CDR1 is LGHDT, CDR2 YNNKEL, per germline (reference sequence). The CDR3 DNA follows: TGTGCCAGCAGCCACCAACAGGGGGCCGTGGGTTCCTACGAGCAGTACCTC. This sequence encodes CASSHQQGAVGSYEQYL.

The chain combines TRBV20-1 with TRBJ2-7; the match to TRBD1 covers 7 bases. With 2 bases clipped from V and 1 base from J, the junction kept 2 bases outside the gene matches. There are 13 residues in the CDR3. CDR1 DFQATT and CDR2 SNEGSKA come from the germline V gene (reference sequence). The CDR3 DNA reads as TGCAGTGCTAGAAGACAGGGATCCTACGAGCAGTACTTC. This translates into CSARRQGSYEQYF.

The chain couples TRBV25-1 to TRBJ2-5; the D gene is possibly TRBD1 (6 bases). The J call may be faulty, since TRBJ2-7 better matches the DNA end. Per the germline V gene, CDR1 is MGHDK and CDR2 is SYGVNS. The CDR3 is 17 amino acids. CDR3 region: CASSGPRQARNSYEQYF. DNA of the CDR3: TGTGCCAGCAGTGGCCCTAGACAGGCCCGAAATTCCTACGAGCAGTACTTC.

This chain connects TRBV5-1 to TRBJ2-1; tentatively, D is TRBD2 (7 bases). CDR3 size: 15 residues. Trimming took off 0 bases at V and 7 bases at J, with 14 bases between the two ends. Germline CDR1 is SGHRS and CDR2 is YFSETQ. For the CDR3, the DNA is TGCGCCAGCAGCTTGGAAGGGGGGGCGCTTAATGAGCAGTTCTTC. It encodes CASSLEGGALNEQFF.

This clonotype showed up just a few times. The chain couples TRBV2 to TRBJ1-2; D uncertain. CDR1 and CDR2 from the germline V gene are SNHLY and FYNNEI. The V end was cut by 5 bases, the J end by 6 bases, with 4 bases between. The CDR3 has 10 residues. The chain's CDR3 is CASSIHGYTF. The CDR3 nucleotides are TGTGCCAGCAGTATCCATGGCTACACCTTC.

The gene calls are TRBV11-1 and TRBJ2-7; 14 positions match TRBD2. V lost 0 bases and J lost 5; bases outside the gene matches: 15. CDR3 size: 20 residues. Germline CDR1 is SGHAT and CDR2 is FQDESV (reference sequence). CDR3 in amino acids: CASSLAGGDGGLAGGNEQYF. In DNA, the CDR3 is TGTGCCAGCAGCTTAGCGGGCGGCGACGGAGGACTAGCGGGAGGTAACGAGCAGTACTTC.

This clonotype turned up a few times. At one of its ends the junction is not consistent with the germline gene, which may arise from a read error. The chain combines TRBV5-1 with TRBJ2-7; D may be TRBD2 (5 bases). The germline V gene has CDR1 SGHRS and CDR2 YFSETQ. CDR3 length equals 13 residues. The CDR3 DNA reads TGCGCCAGCAGCTTGGTAGTAGATGGGGAGCAGTATTTC. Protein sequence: CASSLVVDGEQYF.

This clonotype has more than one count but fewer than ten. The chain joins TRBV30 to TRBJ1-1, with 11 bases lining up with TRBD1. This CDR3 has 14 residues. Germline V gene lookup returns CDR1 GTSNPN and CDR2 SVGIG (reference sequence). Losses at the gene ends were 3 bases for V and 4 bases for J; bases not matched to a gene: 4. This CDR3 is CAWRRTGGFTEAFF. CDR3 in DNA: TGTGCCTGGAGACGGACAGGGGGCTTCACTGAAGCTTTCTTT.

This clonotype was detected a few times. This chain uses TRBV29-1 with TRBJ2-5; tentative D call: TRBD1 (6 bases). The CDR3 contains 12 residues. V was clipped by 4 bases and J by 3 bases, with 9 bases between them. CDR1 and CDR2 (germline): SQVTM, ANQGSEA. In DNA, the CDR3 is TGCAGCGTTGCGCAGGGGAAAGAGACCCAGTACTTC. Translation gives CSVAQGKETQYF.